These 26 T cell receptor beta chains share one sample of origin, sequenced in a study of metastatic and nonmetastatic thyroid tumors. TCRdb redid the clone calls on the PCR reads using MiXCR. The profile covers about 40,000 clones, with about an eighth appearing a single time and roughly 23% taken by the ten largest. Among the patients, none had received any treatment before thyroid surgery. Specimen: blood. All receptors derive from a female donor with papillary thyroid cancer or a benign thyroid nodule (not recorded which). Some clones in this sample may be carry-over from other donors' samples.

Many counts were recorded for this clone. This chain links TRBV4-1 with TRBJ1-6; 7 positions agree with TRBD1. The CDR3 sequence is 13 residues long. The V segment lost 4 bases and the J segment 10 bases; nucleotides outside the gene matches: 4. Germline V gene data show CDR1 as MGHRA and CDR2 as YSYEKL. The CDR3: CASSLDRDSPLHF. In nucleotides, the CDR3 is TGCGCCAGCAGCCTAGACAGGGACTCACCCCTCCACTTT.

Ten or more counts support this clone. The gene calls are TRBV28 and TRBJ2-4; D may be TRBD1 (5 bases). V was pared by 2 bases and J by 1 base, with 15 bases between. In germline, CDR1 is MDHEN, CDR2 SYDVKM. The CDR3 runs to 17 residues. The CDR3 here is CASSLDFHTGAKNIQYF. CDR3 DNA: TGTGCCAGCAGTTTAGATTTCCACACAGGCGCCAAAAACATTCAGTACTTC.

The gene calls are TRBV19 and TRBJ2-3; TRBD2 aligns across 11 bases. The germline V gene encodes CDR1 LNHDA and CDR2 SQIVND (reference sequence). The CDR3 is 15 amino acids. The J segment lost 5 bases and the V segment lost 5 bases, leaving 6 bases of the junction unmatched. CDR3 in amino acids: CASSVSGRAGDTQYF. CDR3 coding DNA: TGTGCCAGTAGTGTTAGCGGGAGGGCGGGAGATACGCAGTATTTT.

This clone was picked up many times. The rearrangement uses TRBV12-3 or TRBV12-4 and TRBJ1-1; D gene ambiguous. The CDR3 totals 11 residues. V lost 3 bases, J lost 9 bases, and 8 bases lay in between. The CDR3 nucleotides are TGTGCCAGCAGTTTTGGGTTTCAAGCTTTCTTT. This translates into CASSFGFQAFF.

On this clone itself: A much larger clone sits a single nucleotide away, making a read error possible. CDR3 DNA: TGCGCCAGCACCCGGACAGGGGTGGTCGAGCAGTACTTC. Translated, it gives CASTRTGVVEQYF. The chain has TRBV10-2 and TRBJ2-7, with 9 bases identical to TRBD1. Germline CDR1 and CDR2: WSHSY and SAAADI. The V and J ends lost 7 bases and 6 bases, in that order; junction bases with no gene match: 7. CDR3 length: 13 amino acids.

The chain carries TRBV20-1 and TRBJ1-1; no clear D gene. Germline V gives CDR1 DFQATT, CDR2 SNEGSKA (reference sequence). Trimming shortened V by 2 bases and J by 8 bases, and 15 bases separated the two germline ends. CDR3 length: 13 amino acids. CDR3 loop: CSARLPGVTEAFF. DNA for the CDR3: TGCAGTGCTAGACTTCCCGGGGTCACCGAAGCTTTCTTT.

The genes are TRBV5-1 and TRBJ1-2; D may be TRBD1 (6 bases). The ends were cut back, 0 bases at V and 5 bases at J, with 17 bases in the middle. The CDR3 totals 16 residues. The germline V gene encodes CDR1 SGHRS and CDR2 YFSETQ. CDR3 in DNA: TGCGCCAGCAGCTTGGCCTGGGGACATGGGGTTTATGGCTACACCTTC. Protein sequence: CASSLAWGHGVYGYTF.

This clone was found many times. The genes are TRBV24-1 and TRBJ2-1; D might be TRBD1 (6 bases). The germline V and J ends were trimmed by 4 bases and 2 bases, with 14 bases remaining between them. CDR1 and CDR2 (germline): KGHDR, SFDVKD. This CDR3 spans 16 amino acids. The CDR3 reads CATSDSGTRPYNEQFF. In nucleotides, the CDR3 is TGTGCCACCAGTGACTCCGGGACAAGGCCCTACAATGAGCAGTTCTTC.

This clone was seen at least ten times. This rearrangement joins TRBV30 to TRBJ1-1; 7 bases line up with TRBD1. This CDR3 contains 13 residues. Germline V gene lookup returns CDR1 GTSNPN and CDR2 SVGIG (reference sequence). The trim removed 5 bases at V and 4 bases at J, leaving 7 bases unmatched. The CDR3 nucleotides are TGTGCCTGGGGGACAGTACGGTTCACTGAAGCTTTCTTT. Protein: CAWGTVRFTEAFF.

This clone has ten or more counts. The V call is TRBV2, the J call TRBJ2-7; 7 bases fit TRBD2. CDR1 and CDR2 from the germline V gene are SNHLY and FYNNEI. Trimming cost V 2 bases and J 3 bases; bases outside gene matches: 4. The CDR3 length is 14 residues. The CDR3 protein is CASSESAGDYEQYF. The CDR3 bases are TGTGCCAGCAGTGAATCCGCGGGGGACTACGAGCAGTACTTC. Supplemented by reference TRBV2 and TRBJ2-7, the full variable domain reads EPEVTQTPSHQVTQMGQEVILRCVPISNHLYFYWYRQILGQKVEFLVSFYNNEISEKSEIFDDQFSVERPDGSNFTLKIRSTKLEDSAMYFCASSESAGDYEQYFGPGTRLTVT.

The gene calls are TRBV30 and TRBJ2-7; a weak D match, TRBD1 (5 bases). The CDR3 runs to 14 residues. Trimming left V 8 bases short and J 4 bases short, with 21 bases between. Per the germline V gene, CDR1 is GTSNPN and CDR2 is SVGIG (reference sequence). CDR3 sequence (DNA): TGTGCCAGGGTTGGTGGCAGGGCGCATTACGAGCAGTACTTC. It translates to CARVGGRAHYEQYF.

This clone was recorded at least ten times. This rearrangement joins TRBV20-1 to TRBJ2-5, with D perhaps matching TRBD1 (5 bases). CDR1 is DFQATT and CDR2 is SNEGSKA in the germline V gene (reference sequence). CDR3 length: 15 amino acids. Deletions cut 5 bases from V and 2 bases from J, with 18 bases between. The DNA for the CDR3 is TGCAGTGCTTCACTCCGATGGACACCTCAAGAGACCCAGTACTTC. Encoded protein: CSASLRWTPQETQYF.

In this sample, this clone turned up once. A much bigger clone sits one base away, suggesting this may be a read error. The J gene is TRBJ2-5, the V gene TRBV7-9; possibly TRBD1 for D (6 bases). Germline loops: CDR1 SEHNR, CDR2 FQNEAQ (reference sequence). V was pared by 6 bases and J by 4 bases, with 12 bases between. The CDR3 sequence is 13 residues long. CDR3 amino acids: CASRLQGLETQYF. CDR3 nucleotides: TGTGCCAGCAGGCTTCAGGGGTTAGAGACCCAGTACTTC.

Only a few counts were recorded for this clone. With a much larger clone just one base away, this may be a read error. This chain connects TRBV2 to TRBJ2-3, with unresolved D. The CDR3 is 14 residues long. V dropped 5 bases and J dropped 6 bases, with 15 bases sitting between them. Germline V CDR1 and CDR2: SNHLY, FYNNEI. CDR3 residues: CASSFYGVSDTQYF. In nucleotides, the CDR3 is TGTGCCAGCAGTTTCTATGGGGTGTCGGATACGCAGTATTTT. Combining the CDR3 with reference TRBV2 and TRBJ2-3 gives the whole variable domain EPEVTQTPSHQVTQMGQEVILRCVPISNHLYFYWYRQILGQKVEFLVSFYNNEISEKSEIFDDQFSVERPDGSNFTLKIRSTKLEDSAMYFCASSFYGVSDTQYFGPGTRLTVL.

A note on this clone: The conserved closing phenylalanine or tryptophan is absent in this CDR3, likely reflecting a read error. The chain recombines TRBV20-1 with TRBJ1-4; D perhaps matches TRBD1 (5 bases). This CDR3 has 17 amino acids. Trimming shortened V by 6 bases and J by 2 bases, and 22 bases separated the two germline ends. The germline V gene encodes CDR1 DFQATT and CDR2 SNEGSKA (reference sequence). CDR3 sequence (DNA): TGCAGTGCCCCTCGTGAGGGGAAGGGGCGGACTAATGAAAAACTGTTTTCT. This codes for CSAPREGKGRTNEKLFS.

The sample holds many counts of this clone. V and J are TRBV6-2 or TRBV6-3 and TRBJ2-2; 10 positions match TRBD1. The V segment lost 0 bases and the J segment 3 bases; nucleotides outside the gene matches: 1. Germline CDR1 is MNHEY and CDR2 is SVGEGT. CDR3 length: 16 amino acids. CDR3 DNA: TGTGCCAGCAGTTACTCGGACAGGGGGGACACCGGGGAGCTGTTTTTT. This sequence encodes CASSYSDRGDTGELFF.

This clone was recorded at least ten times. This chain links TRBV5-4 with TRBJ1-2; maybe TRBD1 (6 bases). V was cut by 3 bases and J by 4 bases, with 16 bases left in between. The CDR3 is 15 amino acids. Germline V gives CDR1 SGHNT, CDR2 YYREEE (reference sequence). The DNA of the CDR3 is TGTGCCAGCAGCTCAACAGGGCCCGTTTCCTATGGCTACACCTTC. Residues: CASSSTGPVSYGYTF.

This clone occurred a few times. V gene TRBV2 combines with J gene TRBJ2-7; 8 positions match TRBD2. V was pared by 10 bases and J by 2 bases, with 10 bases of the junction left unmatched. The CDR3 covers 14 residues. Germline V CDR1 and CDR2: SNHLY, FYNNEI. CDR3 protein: CAITAGGGPYEQYF. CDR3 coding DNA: TGTGCCATCACCGCGGGGGGTGGCCCCTACGAGCAGTACTTC.

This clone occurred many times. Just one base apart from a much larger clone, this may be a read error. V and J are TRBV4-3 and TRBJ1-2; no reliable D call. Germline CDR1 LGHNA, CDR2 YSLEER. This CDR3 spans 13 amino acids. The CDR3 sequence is CASGQDWGYGYTF. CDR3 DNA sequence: TGCGCCAGCGGCCAAGATTGGGGTTATGGCTACACCTTC.

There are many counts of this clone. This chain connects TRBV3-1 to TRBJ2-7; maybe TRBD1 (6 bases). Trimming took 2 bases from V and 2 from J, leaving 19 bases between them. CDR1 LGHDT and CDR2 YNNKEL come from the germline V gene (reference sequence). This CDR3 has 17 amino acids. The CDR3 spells CASSQWRRDTKPYEQYF. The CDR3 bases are TGTGCCAGCAGCCAATGGCGTCGGGACACCAAACCCTACGAGCAGTACTTC.

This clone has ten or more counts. CDR3 loop: CASSKPDSRYEQYF. CDR3 nucleotide sequence: TGCGCCAGCAGCAAACCGGACAGCCGCTACGAGCAGTACTTC. This chain joins TRBV5-1 and TRBJ2-7, with D perhaps matching TRBD1 (6 bases). V was cut by 4 bases and J by 3 bases, with 14 bases left in between. Germline V gives CDR1 SGHRS, CDR2 YFSETQ. There are 14 residues in the CDR3.

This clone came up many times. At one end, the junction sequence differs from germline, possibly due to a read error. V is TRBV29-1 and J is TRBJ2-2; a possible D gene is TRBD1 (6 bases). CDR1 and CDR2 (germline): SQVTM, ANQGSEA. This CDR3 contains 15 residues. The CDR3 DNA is TGCAGCGTTAAAGAAGGTCAGGGGACGACCGGGGAGCTGTTTTTT. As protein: CSVKEGQGTTGELFF.

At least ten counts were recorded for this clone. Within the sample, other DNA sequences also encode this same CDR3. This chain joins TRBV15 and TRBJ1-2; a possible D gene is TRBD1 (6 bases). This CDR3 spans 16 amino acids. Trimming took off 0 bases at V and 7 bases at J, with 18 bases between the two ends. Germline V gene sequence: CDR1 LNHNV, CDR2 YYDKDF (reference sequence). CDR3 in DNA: TGTGCCACCAGCAGAGATTCTACAGGGACTGGGGGTGGCTACACCTTC. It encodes CATSRDSTGTGGGYTF.

Here the CDR3 DNA reads TGTGCCAGCAGCGCCGGGACAGGGGGGGAGAACGAGCAGTACTTC. It encodes CASSAGTGGENEQYF. The chain is built from TRBV9 and TRBJ2-7, with 11 bases matching TRBD1. The CDR3 loop spans 15 amino acids. After removal of 3 bases from V and 5 bases from J, the junction contained 7 bases not matched to a gene. Per germline, CDR1 SGDLS and CDR2 YYNGEE.

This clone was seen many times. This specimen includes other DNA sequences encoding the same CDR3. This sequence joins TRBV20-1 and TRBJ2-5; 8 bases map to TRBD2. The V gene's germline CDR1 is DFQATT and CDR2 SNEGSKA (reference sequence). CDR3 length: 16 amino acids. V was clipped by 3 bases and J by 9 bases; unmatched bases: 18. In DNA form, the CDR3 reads TGCAGTGCTAGGCGCTTGGTAGCGGGACTACAAAGGGCCCAGTACTTC. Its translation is CSARRLVAGLQRAQYF.

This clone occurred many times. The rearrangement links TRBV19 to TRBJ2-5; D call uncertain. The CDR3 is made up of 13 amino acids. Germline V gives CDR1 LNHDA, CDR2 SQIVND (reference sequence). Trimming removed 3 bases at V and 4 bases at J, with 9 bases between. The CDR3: CASSIYLGETQYF. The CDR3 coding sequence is TGTGCCAGTAGTATTTACCTAGGAGAGACCCAGTACTTC.